This T cell receptor beta chain was obtained from a study of T cell repertoires in cytomegalovirus infection. TCRdb reprocessed the reads via MiXCR and lists one record per CDR3 protein. The sample yields around 740,000 distinct CDR3 sequences, 35% to 45% seen once. This CDR3 comprises 17 residues. Germline trimming cut 1 base from V and 6 bases from J; bases unmatched to any gene: 14. The sequencing input was PBMCs. The rearrangement uses TRBV12-3 or TRBV12-4 and TRBJ2-7; 8 bases are a match to TRBD1. This TCR was recovered from a human donor in good health (CMV status not recorded). Some clones in this sample may be carry-over from other donors' samples. The CDR3 DNA is TGTGCCAGCAGTTTAGTTAGGTTGTCAGGGGGCTTTGGCGAGCAGTACTTC. It codes for CASSLVRLSGGFGEQYF.